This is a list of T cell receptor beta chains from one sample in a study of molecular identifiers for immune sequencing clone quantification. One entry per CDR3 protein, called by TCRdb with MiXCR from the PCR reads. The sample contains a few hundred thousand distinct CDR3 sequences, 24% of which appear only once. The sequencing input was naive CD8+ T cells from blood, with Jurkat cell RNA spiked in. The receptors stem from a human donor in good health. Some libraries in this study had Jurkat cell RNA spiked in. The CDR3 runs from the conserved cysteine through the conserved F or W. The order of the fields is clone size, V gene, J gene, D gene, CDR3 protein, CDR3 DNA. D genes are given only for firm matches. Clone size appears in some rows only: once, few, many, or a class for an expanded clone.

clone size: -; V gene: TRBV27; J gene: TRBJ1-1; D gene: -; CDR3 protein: CASSLGGTDTEAFF; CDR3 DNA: TGTGCCAGCAGTTTAGGAGGGACGGACACTGAAGCTTTCTTT
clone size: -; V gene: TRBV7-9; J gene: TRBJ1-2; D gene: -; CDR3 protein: CASSSKGQGASYGYTF; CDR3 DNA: TGTGCCAGCAGCTCTAAGGGTCAGGGTGCCAGCTATGGCTACACCTTC
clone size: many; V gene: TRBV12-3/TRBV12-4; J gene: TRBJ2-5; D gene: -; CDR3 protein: CASSRSGQETQYF; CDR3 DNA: TGTGCCAGCAGTCGATCCGGCCAAGAGACCCAGTACTTC
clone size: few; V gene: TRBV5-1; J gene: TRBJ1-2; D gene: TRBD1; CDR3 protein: CASSLQDREAAPNYGYTF; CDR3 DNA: TGCGCCAGCAGCTTACAGGACAGGGAGGCCGCTCCTAACTATGGCTACACCTTC
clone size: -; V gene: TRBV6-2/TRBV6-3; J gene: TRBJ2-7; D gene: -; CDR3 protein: CASSCGTDQYF; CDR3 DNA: TGTGCCAGCAGCTGCGGGACAGACCAGTACTTC
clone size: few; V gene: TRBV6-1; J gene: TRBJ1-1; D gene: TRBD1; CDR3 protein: CASSETGSFEAFF; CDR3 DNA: TGTGCCAGCAGTGAGACAGGGAGCTTCGAAGCTTTCTTT
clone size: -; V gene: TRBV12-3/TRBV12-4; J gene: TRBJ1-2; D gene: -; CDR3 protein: CASSPNGSDGYTF; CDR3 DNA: TGTGCCAGCAGTCCGAACGGGAGTGATGGCTACACCTTC
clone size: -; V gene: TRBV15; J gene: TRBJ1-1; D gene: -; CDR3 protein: CATRVRGGTEAFF; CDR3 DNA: TGTGCCACCAGGGTTAGGGGTGGGACTGAAGCTTTCTTT
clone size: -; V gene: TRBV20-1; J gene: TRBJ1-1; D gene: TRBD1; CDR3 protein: CSARGQKTMNTEAFF; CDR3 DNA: TGCAGTGCTAGGGGACAGAAGACGATGAACACTGAAGCTTTCTTT
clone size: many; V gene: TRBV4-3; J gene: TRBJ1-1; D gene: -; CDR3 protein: CASSQEYFQQNTEAFF; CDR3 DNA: TGCGCCAGCAGCCAAGAATATTTCCAGCAGAACACTGAAGCTTTCTTT
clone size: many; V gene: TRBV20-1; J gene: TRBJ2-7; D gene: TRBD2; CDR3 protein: CSARERGGFVDEQYF; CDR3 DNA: TGCAGTGCCAGGGAGCGGGGGGGATTTGTGGACGAGCAGTACTTC
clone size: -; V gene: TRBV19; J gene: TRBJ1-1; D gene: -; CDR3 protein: CASSIIGTFSEAFF; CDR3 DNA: TGTGCCAGTAGTATCATCGGGACTTTCTCGGAAGCTTTCTTT
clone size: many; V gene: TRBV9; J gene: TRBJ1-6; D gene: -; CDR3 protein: CASSVGHGNSPLHF; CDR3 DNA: TGTGCCAGCAGCGTCGGACACGGCAATTCACCCCTCCACTTT
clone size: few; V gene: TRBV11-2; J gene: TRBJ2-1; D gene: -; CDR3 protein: CASDPPGWRYEQFF; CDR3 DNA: TGTGCCAGCGATCCACCCGGGTGGCGGTATGAGCAGTTCTTC
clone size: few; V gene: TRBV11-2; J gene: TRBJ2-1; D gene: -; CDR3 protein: CASSEDVNYNEQFF; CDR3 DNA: TGTGCCAGCAGCGAGGACGTTAACTACAATGAGCAGTTCTTC
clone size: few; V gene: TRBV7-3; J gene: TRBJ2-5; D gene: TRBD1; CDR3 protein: CASSSTGTGGVETQYF; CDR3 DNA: TGTGCCAGCAGCTCGACCGGGACAGGGGGTGTAGAGACCCAGTACTTC
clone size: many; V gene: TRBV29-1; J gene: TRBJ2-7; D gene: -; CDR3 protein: CSAGTYEQYF; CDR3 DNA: TGCAGCGCGGGGACCTACGAGCAGTACTTC
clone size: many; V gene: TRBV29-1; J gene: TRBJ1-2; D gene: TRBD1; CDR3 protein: CSAGTGGNYGYTF; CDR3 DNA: TGCAGCGCTGGGACAGGGGGAAACTATGGCTACACCTTC
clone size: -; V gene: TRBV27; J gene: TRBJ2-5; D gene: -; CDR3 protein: CASCLLSPSVQETQYF; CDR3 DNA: TGTGCCAGCTGTCTTTTATCACCCTCAGTGCAAGAGACCCAGTACTTC
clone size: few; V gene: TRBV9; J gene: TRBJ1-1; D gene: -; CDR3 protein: CASSGRGAQGEAFF; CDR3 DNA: TGTGCCAGCAGTGGGAGGGGGGCGCAGGGTGAAGCTTTCTTT
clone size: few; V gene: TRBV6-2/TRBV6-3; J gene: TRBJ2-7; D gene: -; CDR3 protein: CASSPSLGHYEQYF; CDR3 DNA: TGTGCCAGCAGTCCCTCCCTGGGTCACTACGAGCAGTACTTC
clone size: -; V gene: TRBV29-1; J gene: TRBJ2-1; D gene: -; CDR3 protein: CSAAPGQHNEQFF; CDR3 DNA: TGCAGCGCAGCCCCGGGACAACACAATGAGCAGTTCTTC
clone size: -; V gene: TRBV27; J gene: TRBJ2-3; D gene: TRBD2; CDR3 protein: CASSPGLAGFDTQYF; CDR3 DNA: TGTGCCAGCAGCCCGGGACTAGCGGGCTTTGATACGCAGTATTTT
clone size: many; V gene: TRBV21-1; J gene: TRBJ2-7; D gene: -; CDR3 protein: CASSPTGELYEQYF; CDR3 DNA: TGTGCCAGCAGCCCGACAGGGGAGCTTTACGAGCAGTACTTC
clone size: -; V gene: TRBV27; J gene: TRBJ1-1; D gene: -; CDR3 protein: CASSLSPAYTEAFF; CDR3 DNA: TGTGCCAGCAGTTTATCCCCAGCTTACACTGAAGCTTTCTTT
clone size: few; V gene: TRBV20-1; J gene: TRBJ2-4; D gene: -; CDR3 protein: CSALSGTVAKNIQYF; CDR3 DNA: TGCAGTGCTCTTTCCGGGACGGTAGCCAAAAACATTCAGTACTTC
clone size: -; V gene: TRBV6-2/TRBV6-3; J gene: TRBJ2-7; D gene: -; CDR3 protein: CASSPKGPYEQYF; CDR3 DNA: TGTGCCAGCAGCCCCAAGGGCCCCTACGAGCAGTACTTC
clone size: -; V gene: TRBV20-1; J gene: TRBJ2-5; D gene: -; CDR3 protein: CSARMSGISETQYF; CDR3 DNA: TGCAGTGCTAGAATGTCGGGGATTTCAGAGACCCAGTACTTC
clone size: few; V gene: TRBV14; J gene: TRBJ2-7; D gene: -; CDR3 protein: CASSQGFGGYEQYF; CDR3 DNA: TGTGCCAGCAGCCAAGGTTTCGGGGGCTACGAGCAGTACTTC
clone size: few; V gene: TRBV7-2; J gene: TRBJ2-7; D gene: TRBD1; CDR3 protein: CASSLDRDRSSYEQYF; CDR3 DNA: TGTGCCAGCAGCTTAGACCGGGACAGGAGCTCCTACGAGCAGTACTTC
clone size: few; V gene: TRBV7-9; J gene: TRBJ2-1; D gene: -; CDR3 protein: CASSPGGTAYNEQFF; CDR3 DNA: TGTGCCAGCAGCCCCGGAGGGACTGCCTACAATGAGCAGTTCTTC
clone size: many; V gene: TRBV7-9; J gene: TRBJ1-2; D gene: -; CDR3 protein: CASSFSGISGAALDTF; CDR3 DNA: TGTGCCAGCAGCTTTAGTGGGATATCTGGGGCAGCGCTAGACACCTTC
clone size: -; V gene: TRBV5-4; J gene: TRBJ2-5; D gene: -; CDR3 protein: CASSPAGREETQYF; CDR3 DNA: TGTGCCAGCAGCCCCGCGGGCAGGGAGGAGACCCAGTACTTC
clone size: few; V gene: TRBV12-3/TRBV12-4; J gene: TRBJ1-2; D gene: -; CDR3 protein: CASSLLLTAQRSYGYTF; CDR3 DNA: TGTGCCAGCAGTTTACTATTAACAGCCCAGAGAAGCTATGGCTACACCTTC
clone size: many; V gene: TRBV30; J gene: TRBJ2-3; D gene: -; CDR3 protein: CAWSVLASTDTQYF; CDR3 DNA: TGTGCCTGGAGTGTCCTCGCTAGCACAGATACGCAGTATTTT
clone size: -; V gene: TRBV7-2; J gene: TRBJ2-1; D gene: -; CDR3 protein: CASSLVGGPKSFYEQFF; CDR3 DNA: TGTGCCAGCAGCTTAGTCGGGGGGCCGAAAAGTTTTTATGAGCAGTTCTTC
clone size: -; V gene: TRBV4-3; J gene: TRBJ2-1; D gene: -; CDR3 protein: CASSQDVPPFDNEQFF; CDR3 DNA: TGCGCCAGCAGCCAAGATGTCCCTCCGTTTGACAATGAGCAGTTCTTC
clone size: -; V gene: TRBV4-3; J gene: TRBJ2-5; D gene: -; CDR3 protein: CASSQDRVAAQETQYF; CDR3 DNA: TGCGCCAGCAGCCAAGATCGGGTAGCGGCGCAAGAGACCCAGTACTTC
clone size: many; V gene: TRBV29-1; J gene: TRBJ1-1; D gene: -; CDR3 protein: CSVDVRDMNTEAFF; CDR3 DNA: TGCAGCGTTGATGTGCGGGACATGAACACTGAAGCTTTCTTT
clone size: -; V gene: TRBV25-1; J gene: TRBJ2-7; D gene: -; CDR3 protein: CASSDPGINYEQYF; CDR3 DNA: TGTGCCAGCAGTGATCCAGGGATCAACTACGAGCAGTACTTC
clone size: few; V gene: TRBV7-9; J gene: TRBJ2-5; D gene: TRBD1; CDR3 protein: CASSPGIGGPEPQYF; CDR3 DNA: TGTGCCAGCAGCCCAGGAATAGGGGGCCCGGAGCCCCAGTACTTC
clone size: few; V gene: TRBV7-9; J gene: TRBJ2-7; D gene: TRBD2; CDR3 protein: CASSPEPLAGVEKQYF; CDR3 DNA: TGTGCCAGCAGCCCTGAGCCACTAGCGGGAGTGGAGAAGCAGTACTTC
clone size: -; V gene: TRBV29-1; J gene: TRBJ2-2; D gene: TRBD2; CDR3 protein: CSVVSGGELFF; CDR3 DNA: TGCAGCGTTGTTAGCGGGGGGGAGCTGTTTTTT
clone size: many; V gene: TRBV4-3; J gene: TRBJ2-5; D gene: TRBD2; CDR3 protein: CASSQTSGRPGETQYF; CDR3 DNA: TGCGCCAGCAGCCAAACTAGCGGGAGGCCTGGAGAGACCCAGTACTTC
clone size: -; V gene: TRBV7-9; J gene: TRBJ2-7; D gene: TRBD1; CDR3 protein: CASSPGTAYKQYF; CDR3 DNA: TGTGCCAGCAGCCCAGGGACAGCCTACAAGCAGTACTTC
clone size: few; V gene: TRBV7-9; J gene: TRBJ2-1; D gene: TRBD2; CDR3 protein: CASSFGLVENNEQFF; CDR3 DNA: TGTGCCAGCAGCTTCGGACTAGTTGAGAACAATGAGCAGTTCTTC